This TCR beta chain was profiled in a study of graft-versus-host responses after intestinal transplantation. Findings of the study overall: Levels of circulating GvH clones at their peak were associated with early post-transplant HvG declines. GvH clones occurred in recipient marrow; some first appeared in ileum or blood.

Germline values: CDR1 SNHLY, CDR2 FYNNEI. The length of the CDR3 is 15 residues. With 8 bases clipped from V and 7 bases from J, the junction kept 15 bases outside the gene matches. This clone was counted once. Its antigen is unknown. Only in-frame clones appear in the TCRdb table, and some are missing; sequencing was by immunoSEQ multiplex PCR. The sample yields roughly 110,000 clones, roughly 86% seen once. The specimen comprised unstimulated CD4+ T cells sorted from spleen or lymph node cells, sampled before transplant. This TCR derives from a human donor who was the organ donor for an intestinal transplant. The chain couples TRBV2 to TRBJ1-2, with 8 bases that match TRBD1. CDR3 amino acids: CASLHRTGTTGGYTF. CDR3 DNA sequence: TGTGCCAGCTTACATCGGACAGGGACAACAGGTGGCTACACCTTC.